A single T cell receptor (beta chain) is shown here with its context. Libraries were prepared by immunoSEQ multiplex PCR; TCRdb keeps only in-frame clonotypes and omits some of them. The profile covers about 460,000 clones, with roughly 80% appearing a single time and 12% taken by the ten largest. The data were obtained in a study of shared clonotypes between healthy human individuals. This sequence originates from a woman aged 40 to 50 in good health. Some clones in this sample may be carry-over from other donors' samples. Sequenced material: PBMCs.

In DNA, the CDR3 is TGTGCCAGCAGTCCCAGGACAGGGCGGGTTGAAAAACTGTTTTTT. It translates to CASSPRTGRVEKLFF. The chain combines TRBV28 with TRBJ1-4, with 8 bases matching TRBD1. The V and J ends lost 5 bases and 7 bases, in that order; junction bases with no gene match: 9. The germline V gene has CDR1 MDHEN and CDR2 SYDVKM. This CDR3 comprises 15 residues.